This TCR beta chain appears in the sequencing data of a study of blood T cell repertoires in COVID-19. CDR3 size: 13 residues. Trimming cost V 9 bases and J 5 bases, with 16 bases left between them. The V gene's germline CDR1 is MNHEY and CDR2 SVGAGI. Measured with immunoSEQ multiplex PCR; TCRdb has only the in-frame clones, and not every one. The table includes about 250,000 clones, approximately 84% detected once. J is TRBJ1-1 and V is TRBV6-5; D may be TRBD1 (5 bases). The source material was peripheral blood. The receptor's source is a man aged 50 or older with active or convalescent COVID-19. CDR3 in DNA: TGTGCCAGTCCGTCAGGGCGCGGAACTGAAGCTTTCTTT. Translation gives CASPSGRGTEAFF.